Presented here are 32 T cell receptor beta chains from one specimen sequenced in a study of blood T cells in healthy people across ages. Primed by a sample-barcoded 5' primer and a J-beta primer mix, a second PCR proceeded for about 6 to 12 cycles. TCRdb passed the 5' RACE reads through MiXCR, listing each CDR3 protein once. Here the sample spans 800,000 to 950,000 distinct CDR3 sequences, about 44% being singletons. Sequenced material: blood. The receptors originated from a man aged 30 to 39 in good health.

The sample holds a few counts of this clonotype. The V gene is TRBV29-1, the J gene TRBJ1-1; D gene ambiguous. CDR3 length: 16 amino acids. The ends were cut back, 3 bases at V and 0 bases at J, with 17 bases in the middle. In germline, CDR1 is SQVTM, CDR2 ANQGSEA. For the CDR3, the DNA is TGCAGCGTTGATGGAATCGAGATACCCATGAACACTGAAGCTTTCTTT. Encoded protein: CSVDGIEIPMNTEAFF.

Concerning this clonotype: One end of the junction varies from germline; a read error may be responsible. CDR3: CTSSPNRGGGATGTQYF. The DNA for the CDR3 is TGTACCAGCAGCCCTAACCGGGGCGGGGGGGCGACAGGTACGCAGTATTTT. The rearrangement joins TRBV4-2 to TRBJ2-3, with 9 bases aligning to TRBD2. Germline V CDR1 and CDR2: LGHNA, YNFKEQ. The CDR3 is 17 amino acids.

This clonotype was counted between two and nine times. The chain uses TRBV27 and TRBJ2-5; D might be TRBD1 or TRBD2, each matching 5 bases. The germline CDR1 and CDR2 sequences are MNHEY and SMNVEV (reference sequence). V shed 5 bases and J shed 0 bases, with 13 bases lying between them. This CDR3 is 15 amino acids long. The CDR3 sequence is CASSPGTGNQETQYF. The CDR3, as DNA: TGTGCCAGCAGTCCTGGGACGGGGAACCAAGAGACCCAGTACTTC.

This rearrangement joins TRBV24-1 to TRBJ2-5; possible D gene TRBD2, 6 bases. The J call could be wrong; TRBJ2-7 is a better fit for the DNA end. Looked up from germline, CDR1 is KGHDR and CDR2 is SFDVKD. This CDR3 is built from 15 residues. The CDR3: CATSDPRDSGYEQYF. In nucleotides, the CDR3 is TGTGCCACCAGTGATCCCCGGGACTCTGGATACGAGCAGTACTTC.

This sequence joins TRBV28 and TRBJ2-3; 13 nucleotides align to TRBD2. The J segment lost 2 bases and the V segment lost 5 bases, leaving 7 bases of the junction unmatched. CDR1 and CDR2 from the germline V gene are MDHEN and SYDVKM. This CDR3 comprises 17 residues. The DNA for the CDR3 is TGTGCCAGCAGTACCCTGACTAGCGGGAGGACCACAGATACGCAGTATTTT. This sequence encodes CASSTLTSGRTTDTQYF.

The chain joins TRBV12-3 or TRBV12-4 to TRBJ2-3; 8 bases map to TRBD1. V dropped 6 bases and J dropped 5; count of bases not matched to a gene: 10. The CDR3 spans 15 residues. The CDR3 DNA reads TGTGCCAGCAGCCAGGGGGCTCGAGGATTAGATACGCAGTATTTT. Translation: CASSQGARGLDTQYF.

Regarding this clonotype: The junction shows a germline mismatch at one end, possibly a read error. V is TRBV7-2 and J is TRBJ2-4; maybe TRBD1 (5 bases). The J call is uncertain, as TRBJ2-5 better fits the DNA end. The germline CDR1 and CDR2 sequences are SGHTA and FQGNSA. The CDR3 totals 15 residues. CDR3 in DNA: TGTGCCAGCAGCCCCGCAGGACATCGCCAAGGGACCCAGTACTTC. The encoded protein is CASSPAGHRQGTQYF.

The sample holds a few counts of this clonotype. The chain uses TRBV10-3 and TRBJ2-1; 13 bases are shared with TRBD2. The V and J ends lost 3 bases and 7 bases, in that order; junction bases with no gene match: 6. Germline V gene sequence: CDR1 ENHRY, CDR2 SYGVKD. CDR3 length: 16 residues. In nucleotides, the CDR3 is TGTGCCATCAGTGAAACTAGCGGGGGGGCGCGTAATGAGCAGTTCTTC. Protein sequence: CAISETSGGARNEQFF.

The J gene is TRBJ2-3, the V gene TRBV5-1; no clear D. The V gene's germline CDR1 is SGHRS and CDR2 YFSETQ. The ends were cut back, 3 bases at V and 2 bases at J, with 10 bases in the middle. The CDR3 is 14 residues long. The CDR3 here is CASSSVEATDTQYF. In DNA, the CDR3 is TGCGCCAGCAGCTCCGTCGAGGCCACAGATACGCAGTATTTT.

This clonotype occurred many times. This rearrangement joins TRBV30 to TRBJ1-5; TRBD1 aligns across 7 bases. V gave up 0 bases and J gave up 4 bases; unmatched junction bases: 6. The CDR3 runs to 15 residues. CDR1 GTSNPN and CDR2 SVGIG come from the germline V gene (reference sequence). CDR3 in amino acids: CAWSVEGQLNQPQHF. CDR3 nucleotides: TGTGCCTGGAGTGTAGAGGGACAGTTGAATCAGCCCCAGCATTTT.

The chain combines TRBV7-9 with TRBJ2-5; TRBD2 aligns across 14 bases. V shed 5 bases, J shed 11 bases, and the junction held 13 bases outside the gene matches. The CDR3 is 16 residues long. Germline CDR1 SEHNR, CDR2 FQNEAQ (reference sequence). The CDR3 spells CASSPTSGRAMYEQYF. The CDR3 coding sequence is TGTGCCAGCAGCCCGACTAGCGGGAGGGCCATGTATGAGCAGTACTTC.

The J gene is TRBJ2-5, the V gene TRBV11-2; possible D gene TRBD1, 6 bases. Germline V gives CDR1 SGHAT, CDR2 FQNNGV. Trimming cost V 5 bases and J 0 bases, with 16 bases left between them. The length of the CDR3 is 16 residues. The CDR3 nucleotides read TGTGCCAGCAGCGCCATTATCAGGGGTAACCAAGAGACCCAGTACTTC. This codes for CASSAIIRGNQETQYF.

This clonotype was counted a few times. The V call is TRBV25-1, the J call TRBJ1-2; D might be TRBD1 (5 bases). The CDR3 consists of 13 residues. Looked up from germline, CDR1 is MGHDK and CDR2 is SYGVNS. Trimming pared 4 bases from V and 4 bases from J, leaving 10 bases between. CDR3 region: CASSAQELYGYTF. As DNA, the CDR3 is TGTGCCAGCAGTGCACAGGAACTCTATGGCTACACCTTC.

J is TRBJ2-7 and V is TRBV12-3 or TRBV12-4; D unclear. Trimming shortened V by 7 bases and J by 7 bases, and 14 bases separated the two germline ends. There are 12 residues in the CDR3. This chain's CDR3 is CASKTPGNEQYF. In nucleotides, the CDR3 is TGTGCCAGCAAAACACCGGGTAATGAGCAGTACTTC.

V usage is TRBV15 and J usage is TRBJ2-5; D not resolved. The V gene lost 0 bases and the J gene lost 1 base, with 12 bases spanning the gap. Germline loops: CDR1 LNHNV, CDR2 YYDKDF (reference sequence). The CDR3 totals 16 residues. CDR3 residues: CATSRDIAPAQETQYF. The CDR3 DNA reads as TGTGCCACCAGCAGAGATATCGCGCCTGCCCAAGAGACCCAGTACTTC.

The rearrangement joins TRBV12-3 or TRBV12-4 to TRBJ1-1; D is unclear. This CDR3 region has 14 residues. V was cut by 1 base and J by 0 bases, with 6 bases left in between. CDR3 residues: CASSLGVMNTEAFF. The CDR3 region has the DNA TGTGCCAGCAGTTTAGGGGTGATGAACACTGAAGCTTTCTTT.

CDR3 in amino acids: CASSQRRQIPYNEQFF. The CDR3 region has the DNA TGCGCCAGCAGCCAAAGGAGGCAGATACCCTACAATGAGCAGTTCTTC. The chain has TRBV4-3 and TRBJ2-1, with D tentatively TRBD2 (5 bases). Germline V CDR1 and CDR2: LGHNA, YSLEER. With 2 bases removed from V and 2 bases from J, the gap between germline ends came to 13 bases. The CDR3 has 16 amino acids.

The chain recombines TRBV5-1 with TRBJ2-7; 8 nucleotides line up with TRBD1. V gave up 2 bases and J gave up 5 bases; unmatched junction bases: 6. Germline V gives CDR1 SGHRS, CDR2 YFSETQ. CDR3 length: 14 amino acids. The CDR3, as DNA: TGCGCCAGCAGCTTACTATCAGGGGGCAACGAGCAGTACTTC. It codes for CASSLLSGGNEQYF.

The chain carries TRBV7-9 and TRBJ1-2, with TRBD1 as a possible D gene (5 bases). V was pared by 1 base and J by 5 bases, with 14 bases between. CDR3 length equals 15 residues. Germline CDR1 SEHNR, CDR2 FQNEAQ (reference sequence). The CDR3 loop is CASSLVAQGVYGYTF. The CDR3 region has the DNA TGTGCCAGCAGCTTAGTCGCCCAGGGAGTTTATGGCTACACCTTC.

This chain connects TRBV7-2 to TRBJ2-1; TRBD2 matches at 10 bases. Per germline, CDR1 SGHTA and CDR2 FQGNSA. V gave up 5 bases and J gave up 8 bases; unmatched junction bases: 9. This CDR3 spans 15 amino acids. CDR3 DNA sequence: TGTGCCAGCAGCCGAAGCGGGGGGGCAGGGTATGAGCAGTTCTTC. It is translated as CASSRSGGAGYEQFF.

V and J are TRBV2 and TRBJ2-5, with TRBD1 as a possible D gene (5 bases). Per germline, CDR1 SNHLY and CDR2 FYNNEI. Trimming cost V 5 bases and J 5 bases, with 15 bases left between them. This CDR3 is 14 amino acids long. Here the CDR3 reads CASSNPRTLETQYF. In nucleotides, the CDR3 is TGTGCCAGCAGTAACCCCAGGACATTGGAGACCCAGTACTTC.

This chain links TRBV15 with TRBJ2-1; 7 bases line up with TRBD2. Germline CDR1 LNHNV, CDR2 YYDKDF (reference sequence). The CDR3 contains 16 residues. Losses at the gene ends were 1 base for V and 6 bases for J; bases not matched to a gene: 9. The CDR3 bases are TGTGCCACCAGCAGAGCCTTAGGGCCGGGGGGCAATGAGCAGTTCTTC. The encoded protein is CATSRALGPGGNEQFF. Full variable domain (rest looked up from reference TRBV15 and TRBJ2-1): DAMVIQNPRYQVTQFGKPVTLSCSQTLNHNVMYWYQQKSSQAPKLLFHYYDKDFNNEADTPDNFQSRRPNTSFCFLDIRSPGLGDTAMYLCATSRALGPGGNEQFFGPGTRLTVL.

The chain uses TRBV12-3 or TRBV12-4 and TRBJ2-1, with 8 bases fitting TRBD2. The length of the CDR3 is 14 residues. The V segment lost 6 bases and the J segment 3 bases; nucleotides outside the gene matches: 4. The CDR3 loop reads CASRLRGVYNEQFF. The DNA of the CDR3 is TGTGCCAGCAGGTTGCGGGGGGTCTACAATGAGCAGTTCTTC.

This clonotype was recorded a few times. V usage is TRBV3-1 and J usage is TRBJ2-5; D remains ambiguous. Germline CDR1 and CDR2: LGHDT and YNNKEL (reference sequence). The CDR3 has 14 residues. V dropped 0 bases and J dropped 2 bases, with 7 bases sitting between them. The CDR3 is CASSQDLNQETQYF. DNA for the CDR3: TGTGCCAGCAGCCAAGATCTAAATCAAGAGACCCAGTACTTC.

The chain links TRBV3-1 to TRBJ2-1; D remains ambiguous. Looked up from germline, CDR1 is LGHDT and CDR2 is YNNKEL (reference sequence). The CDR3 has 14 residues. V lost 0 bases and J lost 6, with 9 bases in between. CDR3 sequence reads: CASSQDRPSNEQFF. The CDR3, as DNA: TGTGCCAGCAGCCAAGATCGACCTAGCAATGAGCAGTTCTTC.

The DNA for the CDR3 is TGTGCCAGCAGTTTAGAACAGAAATACGAGCAGTACTTC. The encoded protein is CASSLEQKYEQYF. The chain is built from TRBV12-3 or TRBV12-4 and TRBJ2-7; no clear D gene. V lost 1 base and J lost 4, with 8 bases in between. The length of the CDR3 is 13 residues.

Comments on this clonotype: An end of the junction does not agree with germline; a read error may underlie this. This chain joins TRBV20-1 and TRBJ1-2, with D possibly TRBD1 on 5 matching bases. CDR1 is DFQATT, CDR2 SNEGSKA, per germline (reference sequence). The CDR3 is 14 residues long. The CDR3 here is CSARDTGTVYGYTF. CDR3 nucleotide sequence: TGCAGTGCTCGAGACACCGGGACCGTCTATGGCTACACCTTC.

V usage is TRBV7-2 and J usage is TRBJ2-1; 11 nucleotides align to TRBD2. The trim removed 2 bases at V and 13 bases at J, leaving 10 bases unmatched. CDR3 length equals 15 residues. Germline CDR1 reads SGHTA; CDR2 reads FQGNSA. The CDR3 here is CASSLTSGGTLTQFF. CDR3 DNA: TGTGCCAGCAGCTTAACTAGCGGGGGTACCTTGACCCAGTTCTTC.

The CDR3 DNA reads TGTGCCAGCAGAGGGGGAAGGGGAGGCAATGAGCAGTTCTTC. Its protein product is CASRGGRGGNEQFF. The chain uses TRBV9 and TRBJ2-1; D possibly matches TRBD1 or TRBD2 (6 bases each). Between the trimmed V and J ends, which lost 5 bases and 6 bases, there was a span of 15 bases. Germline CDR1 reads SGDLS; CDR2 reads YYNGEE. This CDR3 has 14 amino acids.

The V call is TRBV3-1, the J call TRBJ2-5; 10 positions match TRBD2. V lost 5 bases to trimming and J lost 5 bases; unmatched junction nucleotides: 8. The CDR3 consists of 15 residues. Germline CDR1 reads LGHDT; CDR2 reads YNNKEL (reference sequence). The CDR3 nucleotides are TGTGCCAGCAGCTACCAGCGGGGGGGTATTGAGACCCAGTACTTC. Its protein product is CASSYQRGGIETQYF.

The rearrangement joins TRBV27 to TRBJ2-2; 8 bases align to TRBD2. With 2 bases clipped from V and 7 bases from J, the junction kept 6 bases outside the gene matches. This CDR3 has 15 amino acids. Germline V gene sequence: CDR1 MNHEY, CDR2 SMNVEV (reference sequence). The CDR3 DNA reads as TGTGCCAGCAGTTTAAGCGGGGGCCCGGGCGGGGAGCTGTTTTTT. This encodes CASSLSGGPGGELFF.

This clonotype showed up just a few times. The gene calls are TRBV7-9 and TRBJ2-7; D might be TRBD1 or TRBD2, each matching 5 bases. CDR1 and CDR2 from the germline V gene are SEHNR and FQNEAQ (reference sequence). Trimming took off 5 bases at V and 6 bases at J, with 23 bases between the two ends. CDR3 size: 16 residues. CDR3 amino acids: CASSLTPVGTISEQYF. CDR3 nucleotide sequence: TGTGCCAGCAGCCTGACTCCCGTCGGGACGATTTCCGAGCAGTACTTC.